These 10 T cell receptor beta chains came from one sample sequenced in a study of shared clonotypes between healthy human individuals. Naive CD8 populations comprised CD45RO-negative cells positively selected for CCR7, excluding terminally differentiated effector memory CD45RA+ cells. Assay: immunoSEQ multiplex PCR; the TCRdb copy retains only in-frame clones and omits some. The data show millions of clones, just over 90% seen once. Specimen: naive CD8+ T cells from PBMCs. These receptors were obtained from a young man in good health. Some clones in this sample may be carry-over from other donors' samples.

The chain has TRBV4-1 and TRBJ1-5; D possibly corresponds to TRBD1 (5 bases). Germline lookup yields CDR1 MGHRA and CDR2 YSYEKL. Trimming removed 0 bases from V and 4 bases from J, with 13 bases in between. The CDR3 runs to 16 residues. The CDR3 sequence is CASSQDPDSVNQPQHF. The CDR3 DNA reads TGCGCCAGCAGCCAAGATCCCGACAGTGTTAATCAGCCCCAGCATTTT.

The chain recombines TRBV20-1 with TRBJ2-7; 7 bases align to TRBD2. The germline gives CDR1 DFQATT, CDR2 SNEGSKA (reference sequence). V was clipped by 3 bases and J by 10 bases; unmatched bases: 6. The CDR3 runs 11 residues. The CDR3: CSASVGGYQYF. CDR3 nucleotides: TGCAGTGCTAGTGTGGGAGGGTACCAGTACTTC.

J is TRBJ2-3 and V is TRBV7-9, with D perhaps assigned TRBD1 or TRBD2 (7 bases each). Germline loops: CDR1 SEHNR, CDR2 FQNEAQ (reference sequence). V was pared by 0 bases and J by 2 bases, with 12 bases between. This CDR3 region has 16 residues. CDR3 region: CASSLAQGGATDTQYF. The CDR3, as DNA: TGTGCCAGCAGCTTAGCCCAGGGGGGGGCCACAGATACGCAGTATTTT. The whole variable domain, remainder taken from reference TRBV7-9 and TRBJ2-3, is DTGVSQNPRHKITKRGQNVTFRCDPISEHNRLYWYRQTLGQGPEFLTYFQNEAQLEKSRLLSDRFSAERPKGSFSTLEIQRTEQGDSAMYLCASSLAQGGATDTQYFGPGTRLTVL.

The chain is built from TRBV7-8 and TRBJ1-2; D gene ambiguous. The CDR3 length is 13 residues. V was trimmed by 4 bases and J by 3 bases, leaving 9 bases between them. The germline gives CDR1 SGHVS, CDR2 FQNEAQ. CDR3 sequence reads: CASSSMIDYGYTF. The CDR3 nucleotides read TGTGCCAGCAGCTCGATGATTGACTATGGCTACACCTTC.

This chain uses TRBV4-3 with TRBJ2-5, with 7 bases matching TRBD1. Germline-derived CDR1 and CDR2 are LGHNA and YSLEER. The length of the CDR3 is 15 residues. The ends lost 3 bases at V and 2 bases at J; junction bases unmatched: 6. The CDR3 sequence: CASSQGSGQQETQYF. In DNA, the CDR3 is TGCGCCAGCAGCCAGGGATCGGGACAGCAAGAGACCCAGTACTTC.

The genes are TRBV27 and TRBJ2-1, with D possibly being TRBD2 (5 bases). Germline V lookup: CDR1 MNHEY, CDR2 SMNVEV (reference sequence). V lost 8 bases and J 6 bases, leaving 14 bases between the germline ends. The CDR3 loop spans 13 amino acids. The CDR3, as DNA: TGTGCCAGCTCGAACGGGATACTCAATGAGCAGTTCTTC. Protein sequence: CASSNGILNEQFF.

The chain employs TRBV5-4 and TRBJ2-7, with TRBD2 as a possible D gene (6 bases). Trimming removed 7 bases from V and 8 bases from J, with 16 bases in between. The CDR3 runs to 12 residues. Germline V CDR1 and CDR2: SGHNT, YYREEE (reference sequence). The CDR3 loop reads CASLGLGGKQYF. CDR3 bases: TGTGCCAGCCTGGGACTGGGGGGAAAGCAGTACTTC.

The gene calls are TRBV27 and TRBJ2-7, with D unclear. Trimming pared 7 bases from V and 5 bases from J, leaving 15 bases between. The CDR3 length is 13 residues. The V gene's germline CDR1 is MNHEY and CDR2 SMNVEV (reference sequence). The CDR3 protein is CASTRLGFHEQYF. CDR3 DNA sequence: TGTGCCAGCACCCGCTTGGGATTCCACGAGCAGTACTTC.

The chain is built from TRBV2 and TRBJ1-1; D is unresolved. Trimming shortened V by 8 bases and J by 11 bases, and 15 bases separated the two germline ends. Germline CDR1 reads SNHLY; CDR2 reads FYNNEI. The CDR3 spans 11 residues. CDR3 protein: CASPSGDRAFF. CDR3 nucleotide sequence: TGTGCCAGCCCCTCGGGTGATCGGGCTTTCTTT.

This chain links TRBV9 with TRBJ2-3; TRBD2 aligns across 9 bases. This CDR3 is 16 amino acids long. The V and J ends lost 1 base and 3 bases, in that order; junction bases with no gene match: 6. CDR1 is SGDLS, CDR2 YYNGEE, per germline. The CDR3 sequence is CASSVRREGRTDTQYF. CDR3 sequence (DNA): TGTGCCAGCAGCGTAAGGCGGGAGGGTCGGACAGATACGCAGTATTTT.